A single sample is the source of the 6 T cell receptor beta chains below, sequenced in a study of graft-versus-host responses after intestinal transplantation. These receptors have no known antigen. Only in-frame clones appear in the TCRdb table, and some are missing; sequencing was by immunoSEQ multiplex PCR. The table lists 90,000 to 100,000 clones, roughly 90% of them singletons, with approximately 0.5% in the top ten. This sample comprised unstimulated CD8+ T cells sorted from spleen or lymph node cells, obtained before intestinal transplant. These receptors originate from a human donor who received an intestinal transplant.

The rearrangement joins TRBV28 to TRBJ2-3, with 10 bases fitting TRBD1. The CDR3 runs to 14 residues. Germline-derived CDR1 and CDR2 are MDHEN and SYDVKM. The trim removed 6 bases at V and 1 base at J, leaving 1 base unmatched. The CDR3 DNA reads TGTGCCAGCAGAGGGACAGGGGGCACAGATACGCAGTATTTT. Its protein product is CASRGTGGTDTQYF.

The gene calls are TRBV29-1 and TRBJ2-5; 8 nucleotides align to TRBD2. CDR1 is SQVTM and CDR2 is ANQGSEA in the germline V gene. V dropped 6 bases and J dropped 1; count of bases not matched to a gene: 7. The CDR3 has 14 amino acids. The CDR3: CSVDLGLAQETQYF. CDR3 nucleotide sequence: TGCAGCGTGGACCTTGGACTAGCCCAAGAGACCCAGTACTTC.

The rearrangement links TRBV4-1 to TRBJ2-7; TRBD1 matches at 9 bases. Germline CDR1 is MGHRA and CDR2 is YSYEKL. CDR3 size: 14 residues. V dropped 5 bases and J dropped 6; count of bases not matched to a gene: 8. The CDR3 reads CASSSGTGNLEQYF. The CDR3, as DNA: TGCGCCAGCAGCTCCGGGACAGGGAATCTCGAGCAGTACTTC.

CDR3 in DNA: TGTGCCAGTAGTATAGGGCTCGGGGGGGGGACAGAGACCCAGTACTTC. Residues: CASSIGLGGGTETQYF. This chain uses TRBV19 with TRBJ2-5; 8 nucleotides align to TRBD2. The V gene's germline CDR1 is LNHDA and CDR2 SQIVND (reference sequence). Trimming removed 1 base from V and 4 bases from J; junction bases left unmatched: 8. This CDR3 spans 16 amino acids.

The chain joins TRBV4-2 to TRBJ2-7, with 9 bases identical to TRBD2. Germline CDR1 and CDR2: LGHNA and YNFKEQ. CDR3 length equals 14 residues. V shed 3 bases and J 5 bases; nucleotides not matched to a gene: 5. CDR3 nucleotides: TGTGCCAGCAGCCAGATGCGGGAGGGGGACGAGCAGTACTTC. Translation: CASSQMREGDEQYF.

This rearrangement joins TRBV6-5 to TRBJ2-7, with TRBD1 matching 7 bases. The junction had 4 bases not matched to a gene; V was cut back by 3 bases and J by 2 bases. The CDR3 has 14 residues. The germline V gene encodes CDR1 MNHEY and CDR2 SVGAGI. CDR3 DNA sequence: TGTGCCAGCAGTTATGACAGGGTAGCCTACGAGCAGTACTTC. Its protein is CASSYDRVAYEQYF.